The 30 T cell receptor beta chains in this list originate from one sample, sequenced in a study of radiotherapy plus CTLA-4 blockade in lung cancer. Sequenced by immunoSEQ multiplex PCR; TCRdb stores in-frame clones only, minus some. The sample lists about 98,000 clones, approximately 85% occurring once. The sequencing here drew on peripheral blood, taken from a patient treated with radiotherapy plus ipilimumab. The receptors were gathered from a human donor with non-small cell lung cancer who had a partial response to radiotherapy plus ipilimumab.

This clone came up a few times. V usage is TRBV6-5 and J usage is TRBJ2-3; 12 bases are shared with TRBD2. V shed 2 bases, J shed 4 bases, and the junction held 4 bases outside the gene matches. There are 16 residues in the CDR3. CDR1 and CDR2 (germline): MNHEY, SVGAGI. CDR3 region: CASSYRLAGASDTQYF. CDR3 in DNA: TGTGCCAGCAGTTACAGACTAGCGGGAGCATCAGATACGCAGTATTTT.

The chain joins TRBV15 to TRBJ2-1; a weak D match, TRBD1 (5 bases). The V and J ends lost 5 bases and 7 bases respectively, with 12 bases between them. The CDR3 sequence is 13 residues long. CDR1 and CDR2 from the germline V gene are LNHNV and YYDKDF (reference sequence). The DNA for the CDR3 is TGTGCCACCAGCCCGAACCAGGGAAATGAGCAGTTCTTC. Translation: CATSPNQGNEQFF.

CDR3 region: CASSPQRGYYEQYF. For the CDR3, the DNA is TGTGCCAGCAGCCCACAGCGGGGTTACTACGAGCAGTACTTC. The chain joins TRBV11-2 to TRBJ2-7; 7 bases agree with TRBD2. V shed 5 bases, J shed 3 bases, and the junction held 7 bases outside the gene matches. CDR1 is SGHAT, CDR2 FQNNGV, per germline. The CDR3 covers 14 residues.

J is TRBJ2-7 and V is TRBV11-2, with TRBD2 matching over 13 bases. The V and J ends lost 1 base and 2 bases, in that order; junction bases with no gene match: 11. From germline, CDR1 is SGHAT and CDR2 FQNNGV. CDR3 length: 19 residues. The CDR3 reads CASSLAEGLAGPPPYEQYF. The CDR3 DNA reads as TGTGCCAGCAGCTTAGCTGAGGGACTAGCGGGGCCTCCTCCCTACGAGCAGTACTTC.

DNA for the CDR3: TGTGCCACCCCTCAGGACAGGGGACAAGAGACCCAGTACTTC. Translating it yields CATPQDRGQETQYF. V usage is TRBV2 and J usage is TRBJ2-5, with TRBD1 matching 9 bases. The trim removed 10 bases at V and 2 bases at J, leaving 8 bases unmatched. Per germline, CDR1 SNHLY and CDR2 FYNNEI. The CDR3 spans 14 residues. Filled out from reference TRBV2 and TRBJ2-5, the complete variable domain reads EPEVTQTPSHQVTQMGQEVILRCVPISNHLYFYWYRQILGQKVEFLVSFYNNEISEKSEIFDDQFSVERPDGSNFTLKIRSTKLEDSAMYFCATPQDRGQETQYFGPGTRLLVL.

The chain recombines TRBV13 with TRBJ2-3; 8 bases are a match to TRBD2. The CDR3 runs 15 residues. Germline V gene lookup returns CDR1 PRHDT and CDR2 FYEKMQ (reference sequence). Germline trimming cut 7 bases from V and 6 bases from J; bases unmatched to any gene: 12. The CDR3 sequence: CASNLRAGGRDTQYF. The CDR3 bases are TGTGCCAGCAATCTGCGGGCGGGAGGAAGGGATACGCAGTATTTT.

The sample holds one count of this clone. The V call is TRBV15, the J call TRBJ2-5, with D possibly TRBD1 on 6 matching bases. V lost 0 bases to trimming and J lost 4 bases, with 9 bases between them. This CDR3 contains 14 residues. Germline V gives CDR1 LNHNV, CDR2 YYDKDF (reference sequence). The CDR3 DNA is TGTGCCACCAGCAGAGATCGCAGGGGAGAGACCCAGTACTTC. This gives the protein CATSRDRRGETQYF.

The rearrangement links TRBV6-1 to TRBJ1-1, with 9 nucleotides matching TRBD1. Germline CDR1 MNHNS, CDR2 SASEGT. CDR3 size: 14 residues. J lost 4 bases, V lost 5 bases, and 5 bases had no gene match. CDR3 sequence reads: CASSTRTGATEAFF. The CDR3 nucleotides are TGTGCCAGCAGTACGAGGACAGGGGCCACTGAAGCTTTCTTT.

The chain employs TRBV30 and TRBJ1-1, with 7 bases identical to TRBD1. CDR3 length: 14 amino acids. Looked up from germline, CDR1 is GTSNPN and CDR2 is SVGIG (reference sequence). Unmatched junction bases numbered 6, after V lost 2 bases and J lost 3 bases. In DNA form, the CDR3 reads TGTGCCTGGAGTAGGGGGCAGGGGGACACTGAAGCTTTCTTT. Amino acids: CAWSRGQGDTEAFF.

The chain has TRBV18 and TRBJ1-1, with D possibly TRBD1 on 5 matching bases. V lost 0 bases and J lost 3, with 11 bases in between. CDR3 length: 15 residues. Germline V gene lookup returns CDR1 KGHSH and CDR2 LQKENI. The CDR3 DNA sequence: TGTGCCAGCTCACCACCGGGGGGTCTTGACACTGAAGCTTTCTTT. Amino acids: CASSPPGGLDTEAFF.

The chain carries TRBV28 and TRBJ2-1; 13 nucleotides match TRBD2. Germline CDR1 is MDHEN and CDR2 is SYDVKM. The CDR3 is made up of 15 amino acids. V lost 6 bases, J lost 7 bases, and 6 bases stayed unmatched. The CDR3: CASRTPGLAGNEQFF. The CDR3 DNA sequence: TGTGCCAGCAGGACTCCGGGACTAGCGGGAAATGAGCAGTTCTTC.

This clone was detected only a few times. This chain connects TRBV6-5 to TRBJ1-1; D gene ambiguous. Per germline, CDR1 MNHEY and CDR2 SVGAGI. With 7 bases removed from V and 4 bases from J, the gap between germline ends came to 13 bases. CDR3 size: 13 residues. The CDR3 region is CASKTLPGTEAFF. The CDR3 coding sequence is TGTGCCAGCAAAACCTTGCCGGGCACTGAAGCTTTCTTT.

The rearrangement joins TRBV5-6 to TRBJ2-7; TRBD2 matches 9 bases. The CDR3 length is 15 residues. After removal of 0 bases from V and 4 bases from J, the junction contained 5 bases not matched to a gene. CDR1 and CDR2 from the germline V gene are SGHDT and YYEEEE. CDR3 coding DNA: TGTGCCAGCAGCTTGGGTCTAGCGGGAAGGTACGAGCAGTACTTC. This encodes CASSLGLAGRYEQYF.

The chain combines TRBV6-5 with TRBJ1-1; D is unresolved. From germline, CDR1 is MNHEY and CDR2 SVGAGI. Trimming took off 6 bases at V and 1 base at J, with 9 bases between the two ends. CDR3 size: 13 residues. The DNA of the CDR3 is TGTGCCAGCAGCGTTAGAGGGAACACTGAAGCTTTCTTT. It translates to CASSVRGNTEAFF.

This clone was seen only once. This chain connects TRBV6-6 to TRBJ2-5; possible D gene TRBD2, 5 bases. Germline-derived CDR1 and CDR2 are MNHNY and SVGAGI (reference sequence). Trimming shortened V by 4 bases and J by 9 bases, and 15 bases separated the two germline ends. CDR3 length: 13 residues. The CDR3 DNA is TGTGCCAGCAGTTTAAAAGCGGAAGTCGCCCAGTACTTC. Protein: CASSLKAEVAQYF.

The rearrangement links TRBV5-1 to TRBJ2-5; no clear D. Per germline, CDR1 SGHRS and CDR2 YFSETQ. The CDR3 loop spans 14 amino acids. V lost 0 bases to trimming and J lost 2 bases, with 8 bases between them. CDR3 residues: CASSLDTGQETQYF. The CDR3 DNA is TGCGCCAGCAGCTTGGACACGGGTCAAGAGACCCAGTACTTC.

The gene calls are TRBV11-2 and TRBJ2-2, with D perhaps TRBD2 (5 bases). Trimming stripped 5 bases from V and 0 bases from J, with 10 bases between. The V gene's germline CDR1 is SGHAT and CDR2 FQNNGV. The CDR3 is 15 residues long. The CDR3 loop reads CASSVSDANTGELFF. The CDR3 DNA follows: TGTGCCAGCAGCGTTAGCGACGCGAACACCGGGGAGCTGTTTTTT.

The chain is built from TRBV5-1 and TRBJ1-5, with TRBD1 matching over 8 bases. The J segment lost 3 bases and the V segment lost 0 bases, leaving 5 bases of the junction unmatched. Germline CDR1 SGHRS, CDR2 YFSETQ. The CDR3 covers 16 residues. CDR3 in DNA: TGCGCCAGCAGCTTGGGGACAGGGTATGACAATCAGCCCCAGCATTTT. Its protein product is CASSLGTGYDNQPQHF.

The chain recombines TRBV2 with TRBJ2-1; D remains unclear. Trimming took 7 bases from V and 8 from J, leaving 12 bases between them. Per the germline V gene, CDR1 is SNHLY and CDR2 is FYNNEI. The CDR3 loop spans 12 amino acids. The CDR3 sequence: CASKPQNYEQFF. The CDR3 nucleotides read TGTGCCAGCAAGCCACAGAACTATGAGCAGTTCTTC.

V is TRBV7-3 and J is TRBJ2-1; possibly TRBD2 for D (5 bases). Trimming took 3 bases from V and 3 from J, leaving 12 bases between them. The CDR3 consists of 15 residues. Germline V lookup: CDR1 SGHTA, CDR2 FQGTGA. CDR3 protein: CASSFSSGYYNEQFF. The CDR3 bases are TGTGCCAGCAGCTTCTCCAGCGGTTACTACAATGAGCAGTTCTTC.

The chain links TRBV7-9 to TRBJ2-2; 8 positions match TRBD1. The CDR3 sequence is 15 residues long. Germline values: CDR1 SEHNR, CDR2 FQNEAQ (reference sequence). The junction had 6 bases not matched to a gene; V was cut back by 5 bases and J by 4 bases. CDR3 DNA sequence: TGTGCCAGCAGCCCGCCAGGGGGCGTCACCGGGGAGCTGTTTTTT. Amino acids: CASSPPGGVTGELFF. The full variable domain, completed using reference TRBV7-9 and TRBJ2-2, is DTGVSQNPRHKITKRGQNVTFRCDPISEHNRLYWYRQTLGQGPEFLTYFQNEAQLEKSRLLSDRFSAERPKGSFSTLEIQRTEQGDSAMYLCASSPPGGVTGELFFGEGSRLTVL.

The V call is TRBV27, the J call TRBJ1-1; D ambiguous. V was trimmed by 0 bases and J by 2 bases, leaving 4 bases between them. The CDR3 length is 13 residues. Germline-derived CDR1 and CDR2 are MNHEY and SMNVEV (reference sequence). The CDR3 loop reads CASSLSVNTEAFF. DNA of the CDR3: TGTGCCAGCAGTTTATCTGTAAACACTGAAGCTTTCTTT.

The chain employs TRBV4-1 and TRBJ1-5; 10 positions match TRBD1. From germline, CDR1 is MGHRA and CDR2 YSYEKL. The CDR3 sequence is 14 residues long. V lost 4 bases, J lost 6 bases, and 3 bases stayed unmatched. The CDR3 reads CASSLDRGLQPQHF. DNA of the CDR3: TGCGCCAGCAGCCTCGACAGGGGGCTTCAGCCCCAGCATTTT.

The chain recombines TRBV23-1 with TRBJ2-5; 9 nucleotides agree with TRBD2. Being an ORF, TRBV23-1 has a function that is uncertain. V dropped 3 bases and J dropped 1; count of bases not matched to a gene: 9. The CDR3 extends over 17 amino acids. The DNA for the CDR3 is TGCGCCAGCAGTCATAGCCTAGCGGGAAAACTCCAAGAGACCCAGTACTTC. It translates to CASSHSLAGKLQETQYF.

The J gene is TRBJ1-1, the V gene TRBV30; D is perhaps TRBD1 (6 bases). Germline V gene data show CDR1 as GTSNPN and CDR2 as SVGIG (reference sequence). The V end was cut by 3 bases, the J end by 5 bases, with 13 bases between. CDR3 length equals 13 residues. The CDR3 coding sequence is TGTGCCTGGAGCGCGGGGGCAAATACTGAAGCTTTCTTT. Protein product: CAWSAGANTEAFF.

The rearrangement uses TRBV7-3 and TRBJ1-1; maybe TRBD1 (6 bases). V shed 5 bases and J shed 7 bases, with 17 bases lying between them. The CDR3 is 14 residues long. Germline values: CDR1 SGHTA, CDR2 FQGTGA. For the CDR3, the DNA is TGTGCCAGCAGCCCTCAGGGGAACCGCAATGAAGCTTTCTTT. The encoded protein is CASSPQGNRNEAFF.

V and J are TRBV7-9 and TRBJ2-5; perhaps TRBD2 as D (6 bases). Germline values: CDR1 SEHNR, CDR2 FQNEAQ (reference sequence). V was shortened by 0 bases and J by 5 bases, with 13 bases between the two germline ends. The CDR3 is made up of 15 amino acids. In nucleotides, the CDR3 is TGTGCCAGCAGCTTAGCCGGAGGGCTGGGGGAGACCCAGTACTTC. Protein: CASSLAGGLGETQYF.

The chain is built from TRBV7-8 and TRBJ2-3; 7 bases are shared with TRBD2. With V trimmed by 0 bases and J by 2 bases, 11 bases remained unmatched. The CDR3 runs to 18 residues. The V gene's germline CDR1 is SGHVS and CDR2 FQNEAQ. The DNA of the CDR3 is TGTGCCAGCAGCTTAGCTCGGGCAGGGACTATTCACACAGATACGCAGTATTTT. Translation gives CASSLARAGTIHTDTQYF.

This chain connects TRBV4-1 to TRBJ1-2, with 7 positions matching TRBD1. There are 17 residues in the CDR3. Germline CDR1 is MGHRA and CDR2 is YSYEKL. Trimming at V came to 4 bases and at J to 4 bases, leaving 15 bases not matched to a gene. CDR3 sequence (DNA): TGCGCCAGCAGCCTCAGGGTAGGGGGGACAGACGTCTATGGCTACACCTTC. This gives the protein CASSLRVGGTDVYGYTF.

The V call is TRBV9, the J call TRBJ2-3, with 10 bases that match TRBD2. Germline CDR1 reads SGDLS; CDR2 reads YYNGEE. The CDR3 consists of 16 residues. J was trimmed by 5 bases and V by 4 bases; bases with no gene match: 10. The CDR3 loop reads CASSQFLAGERDTQYF. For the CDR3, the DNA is TGTGCCAGCAGCCAATTCCTAGCGGGAGAGCGAGATACGCAGTATTTT.